The 21 T cell receptor beta chains below come from one sample, sequenced in a study of T cells after yellow fever vaccination. TCRdb called the 5' RACE reads again in MiXCR, with one record for every CDR3 protein. The sample records a few hundred thousand distinct CDR3 sequences, around a sixth being singletons. Material: PBMCs, obtained before the yellow fever booster vaccination. These receptors all come from a man aged 18 to 35 who received the YFV17D yellow fever vaccine.

The V and J genes are TRBV18 and TRBJ2-1; D may be TRBD2 (5 bases). Germline V lookup: CDR1 KGHSH, CDR2 LQKENI. The CDR3 consists of 13 residues. V shed 2 bases and J shed 6 bases, with 8 bases lying between them. CDR3 DNA: TGTGCCAGCTCACCATGGACTGCCAATGAGCAGTTCTTC. Encoded protein: CASSPWTANEQFF.

This clonotype was seen more than once but under ten times. This chain links TRBV29-1 with TRBJ1-2, with D uncertain. The CDR3 covers 12 residues. Looked up from germline, CDR1 is SQVTM and CDR2 is ANQGSEA. V was clipped by 4 bases and J by 4 bases, with 10 bases between them. The CDR3 is CSVGKGPYGYTF. The DNA for the CDR3 is TGCAGCGTTGGTAAGGGTCCCTATGGCTACACCTTC.

This clonotype was seen only a few times. The V and J genes are TRBV20-1 and TRBJ2-7; maybe TRBD2 (6 bases). V shed 0 bases and J shed 3 bases, with 15 bases lying between them. CDR1 and CDR2 from the germline V gene are DFQATT and SNEGSKA (reference sequence). The CDR3 covers 15 residues. The CDR3 coding sequence is TGCAGTGCTAGAGATCTCCGTGGAGGGGTCTACGAGCAGTACGTC. As protein: CSARDLRGGVYEQYV.

This clonotype has only a few counts. The V and J genes are TRBV6-5 and TRBJ2-7; D is possibly TRBD1 (5 bases). CDR3 size: 13 residues. Germline CDR1 reads MNHEY; CDR2 reads SVGAGI. V lost 2 bases, J lost 0 bases, and 5 bases lay in between. The CDR3 spells CASSYGASYEQYF. The CDR3 nucleotides read TGTGCCAGCAGTTACGGGGCCTCCTACGAGCAGTACTTC.

This clonotype has at least ten counts. V gene TRBV5-1 combines with J gene TRBJ1-6; no firm D call. The germline V gene encodes CDR1 SGHRS and CDR2 YFSETQ. The CDR3 covers 15 residues. With 0 bases removed from V and 0 bases from J, the gap between germline ends came to 4 bases. Here the CDR3 reads CASSLGSSYNSPLHF. The CDR3 DNA reads TGCGCCAGCAGCTTGGGAAGCTCCTATAATTCACCCCTCCACTTT.

The table lists this clonotype with a count of one. The chain couples TRBV29-1 to TRBJ1-2; D remains unclear. V lost 2 bases to trimming and J lost 6 bases, with 10 bases between them. Germline CDR1 is SQVTM and CDR2 is ANQGSEA. CDR3 length: 12 residues. CDR3 nucleotide sequence: TGCAGCGTTGAAAGGCCCGTGGATGGCTACACCTTC. Its translation: CSVERPVDGYTF.

The chain couples TRBV29-1 to TRBJ1-5; TRBD1 might be the D (5 bases). The CDR3 length is 13 residues. V lost 4 bases and J lost 4, with 11 bases in between. Germline V gene sequence: CDR1 SQVTM, CDR2 ANQGSEA. CDR3 amino acids: CSVAGTLNQPQHF. For the CDR3, the DNA is TGCAGCGTTGCAGGGACCCTTAATCAGCCCCAGCATTTT.

This clonotype came up a few times. The V and J genes are TRBV20-1 and TRBJ1-1; 10 bases agree with TRBD1. V was clipped by 6 bases and J by 2 bases; unmatched bases: 9. There are 15 residues in the CDR3. Germline V gene sequence: CDR1 DFQATT, CDR2 SNEGSKA (reference sequence). The CDR3 region is CSASPGTGANTEAFF. As DNA, the CDR3 is TGCAGTGCGAGTCCCGGGACAGGGGCAAACACTGAAGCTTTCTTT.

The chain links TRBV4-1 to TRBJ1-5; the D is unclear. CDR3 length: 15 amino acids. Germline V gene sequence: CDR1 MGHRA, CDR2 YSYEKL. V lost 3 bases and J lost 6, with 15 bases in between. The CDR3 spells CASSHSLPPGQPQHF. The DNA of the CDR3 is TGCGCCAGCAGCCACTCGCTCCCACCGGGTCAGCCCCAGCATTTT.

The V and J genes are TRBV5-6 and TRBJ1-6, with TRBD1 matching over 7 bases. V lost 4 bases to trimming and J lost 14 bases; unmatched junction nucleotides: 12. CDR1 is SGHDT and CDR2 is YYEEEE in the germline V gene. The CDR3 is made up of 14 amino acids. CDR3 sequence: CASSEIGQVQSLHF. In DNA form, the CDR3 reads TGTGCCAGCAGCGAGATCGGACAGGTTCAGTCCCTCCACTTT.

The rearrangement links TRBV18 to TRBJ2-2, with D uncertain. This CDR3 region has 13 residues. Germline lookup yields CDR1 KGHSH and CDR2 LQKENI. V lost 3 bases and J lost 3, with 5 bases in between. The CDR3 is CASSPSDTGELFF. The CDR3 nucleotides read TGTGCCAGCTCACCTTCTGACACCGGGGAGCTGTTTTTT.

This clonotype came up a few times. The chain uses TRBV7-9 and TRBJ1-5, with 11 bases fitting TRBD1. Looked up from germline, CDR1 is SEHNR and CDR2 is FQNEAQ (reference sequence). V was clipped by 5 bases and J by 3 bases; unmatched bases: 9. The CDR3 has 17 residues. CDR3: CASSRSGTGGSNQPQHF. The DNA for the CDR3 is TGTGCCAGCAGCCGTTCTGGGACAGGGGGTTCCAATCAGCCCCAGCATTTT.

This clonotype was detected many times. This chain connects TRBV5-1 to TRBJ1-2; no clear D. V was shortened by 4 bases and J by 3 bases, with 10 bases between the two germline ends. Germline V gene lookup returns CDR1 SGHRS and CDR2 YFSETQ. The CDR3 is 13 residues long. CDR3 region: CASSQDSDYGYTF. Here the CDR3 DNA reads TGCGCCAGCAGCCAGGACTCTGACTATGGCTACACCTTC.

This clonotype was detected many times. The chain couples TRBV19 to TRBJ2-1, with TRBD2 identical over 9 bases. The CDR3 covers 15 residues. Trimming took 4 bases from V and 0 from J; bases not matched to a gene: 1. Germline lookup yields CDR1 LNHDA and CDR2 SQIVND (reference sequence). The CDR3 region has the DNA TGTGCCAGTAGTAAGACTAGCGGCTCCTACAATGAGCAGTTCTTC. Translated: CASSKTSGSYNEQFF.

This clonotype came up a few times. The chain recombines TRBV20-1 with TRBJ1-5, with TRBD1 matching over 7 bases. The junction had 5 bases not matched to a gene; V was cut back by 0 bases and J by 0 bases. The CDR3 totals 16 residues. Looked up from germline, CDR1 is DFQATT and CDR2 is SNEGSKA (reference sequence). CDR3 nucleotide sequence: TGCAGTGCTAGAGATCGGACAGGAGATAGCAATCAGCCCCAGCATTTT. This translates into CSARDRTGDSNQPQHF.

The rearrangement joins TRBV10-3 to TRBJ1-5; D gene unclear. The V gene's germline CDR1 is ENHRY and CDR2 SYGVKD. This CDR3 contains 13 residues. Trimming removed 6 bases from V and 0 bases from J, with 6 bases in between. The CDR3 nucleotides are TGTGCCATCAGGGCGGATAGCAATCAGCCCCAGCATTTT. Its protein product is CAIRADSNQPQHF.

V gene TRBV4-1 combines with J gene TRBJ1-2, with D hard to call. The CDR3 is 15 amino acids. Germline lookup yields CDR1 MGHRA and CDR2 YSYEKL. The V gene lost 0 bases and the J gene lost 0 bases, with 8 bases spanning the gap. The chain's CDR3 is CASSQESAPNYGYTF. The CDR3 bases are TGCGCCAGCAGCCAAGAATCTGCTCCTAACTATGGCTACACCTTC.

The rearrangement links TRBV20-1 to TRBJ2-1; 9 nucleotides align to TRBD2. Germline V gene sequence: CDR1 DFQATT, CDR2 SNEGSKA (reference sequence). Trimming removed 7 bases from V and 9 bases from J; junction bases left unmatched: 7. The CDR3 sequence is 12 residues long. The CDR3 spells CSVAGDYSEQFF. The CDR3 DNA is TGCAGTGTAGCGGGGGATTATTCTGAGCAGTTCTTC.

This clonotype was picked up a small number of times. The CDR3 coding sequence is TGTGCCAGCAGCTTACAGGGGCTCGGTGAAAAACTGTTTTTT. Its protein is CASSLQGLGEKLFF. The V call is TRBV7-2, the J call TRBJ1-4; a possible D gene is TRBD1 (6 bases). The CDR3 sequence is 14 residues long. V lost 2 bases, J lost 7 bases, and 11 bases lay in between. The germline V gene has CDR1 SGHTA and CDR2 FQGNSA.

With respect to this clonotype: This CDR3 is missing its conserved last phenylalanine or tryptophan, likely due to a read error. V is TRBV4-3 and J is TRBJ1-3; D remains ambiguous. Trimming took 4 bases from V and 2 from J, leaving 12 bases between them. The CDR3 totals 15 residues. Germline V gene data show CDR1 as LGHNA and CDR2 as YSLEER. The CDR3 nucleotides read TGCGCCAGCAGCCCCTCCGGTGGACCTGGAAACACCATATATATT. This translates into CASSPSGGPGNTIYI.

The V and J genes are TRBV7-2 and TRBJ1-2, with D unclear. This CDR3 is 15 amino acids long. V lost 4 bases, J lost 1 base, and 13 bases lay in between. Germline CDR1 SGHTA, CDR2 FQGNSA. The CDR3 DNA is TGTGCCAGCAGCTCCGCCCGAGAAGATAACTATGGCTACACCTTC. This sequence encodes CASSSAREDNYGYTF.